These 10 T cell receptor beta chains share one sample of origin, sequenced in a study of T cells in Graves' hyperthyroidism and ophthalmopathy. It was RNA transcripts that yielded the amplified TCR beta CDR3 regions. Researchers ran a first-round RT-PCR on the TCR CDR3 using the HTBI primer set. From the multiplex PCR reads, TCRdb called clonotypes with MiXCR, one entry per CDR3 protein. The top ten clones hold approximately 35% of a sample with around 270,000 distinct CDR3 sequences, less than 20% of them seen once. The sequenced material came from blood. The receptors originated from a man in his fifties with Graves' ophthalmopathy.

CDR3 sequence: CASSPRTSINEQFF. Written as DNA, the CDR3 is TGTGCCAGCAGTCCCAGGACTAGCATCAATGAGCAGTTCTTC. The V call is TRBV28, the J call TRBJ2-1; 8 positions agree with TRBD2. This CDR3 contains 14 residues. V shed 5 bases, J shed 6 bases, and the junction held 6 bases outside the gene matches. Germline V gene lookup returns CDR1 MDHEN and CDR2 SYDVKM.

There are many counts of this clonotype. This chain uses TRBV2 with TRBJ1-2; unclear D gene. The V end lost 4 bases, the J end lost 3 bases, and 15 bases lay between the germline ends. This CDR3 region has 15 residues. The germline gives CDR1 SNHLY, CDR2 FYNNEI. CDR3 nucleotides: TGTGCCAGCAGTGTCCGAGGGAATGAGGACTATGGCTACACCTTC. This sequence encodes CASSVRGNEDYGYTF.

In this sample, this clonotype turned up many times. The CDR3 region has the DNA TGTGCCAGCACTCTTAGCGGAGGCTCCTACAATGAGCAGTTCTTC. Translation gives CASTLSGGSYNEQFF. The chain has TRBV12-3 or TRBV12-4 and TRBJ2-1; the D gene is possibly TRBD2 (6 bases). Trimming left V 7 bases short and J 0 bases short, with 13 bases between. CDR3 length: 15 residues.

This sequence joins TRBV10-3 and TRBJ1-3; no reliable D call. Trimming stripped 6 bases from V and 0 bases from J, with 12 bases between. The V gene's germline CDR1 is ENHRY and CDR2 SYGVKD. CDR3 length: 15 amino acids. CDR3 region: CAISISQDSGNTIYF. Written as DNA, the CDR3 is TGTGCCATCAGCATATCGCAGGACTCTGGAAACACCATATATTTT.

This clonotype appeared a few times. The genes are TRBV12-5 and TRBJ2-1; D is possibly TRBD1 or TRBD2 (5 bases each). The length of the CDR3 is 13 residues. Trimming took 6 bases from V and 3 from J, leaving 9 bases between them. Germline CDR1 is LGHNT and CDR2 is FRNRAP. CDR3 in amino acids: CASGRDGYNEQFF. As DNA, the CDR3 is TGTGCTAGTGGCCGGGACGGCTACAATGAGCAGTTCTTC.

The CDR3 reads CASSVTGGGYEQYF. The DNA of the CDR3 is TGTGCCAGCAGCGTAACAGGGGGCGGTTACGAGCAGTACTTC. The chain carries TRBV9 and TRBJ2-7, with TRBD1 matching 9 bases. Germline V gene sequence: CDR1 SGDLS, CDR2 YYNGEE. After removal of 1 base from V and 4 bases from J, the junction contained 3 bases not matched to a gene. The CDR3 sequence is 14 residues long.

The rearrangement links TRBV13 to TRBJ2-2; 13 bases line up with TRBD2. This CDR3 has 19 amino acids. Germline CDR1 and CDR2: PRHDT and FYEKMQ (reference sequence). Losses at the gene ends were 2 bases for V and 6 bases for J; bases not matched to a gene: 12. The CDR3 nucleotides are TGTGCCAGCAGCTTATTCACCGGGACTAGCGGGAAAATCGCCGGGGAGCTGTTTTTT. Protein: CASSLFTGTSGKIAGELFF.

The sample holds many counts of this clonotype. This chain uses TRBV11-2 with TRBJ2-7; 12 nucleotides match TRBD2. The ends lost 5 bases at V and 6 bases at J; junction bases unmatched: 8. Germline loops: CDR1 SGHAT, CDR2 FQNNGV. The CDR3 contains 15 residues. CDR3 coding DNA: TGTGCCAGCAGCCATGGAGGACTAGCGGGACGCGAGCAGTACTTC. This encodes CASSHGGLAGREQYF.

This clonotype has just a few counts. The genes are TRBV6-1 and TRBJ1-3; no definite D call. CDR1 is MNHNS and CDR2 is SASEGT in the germline V gene. V gave up 6 bases and J gave up 0 bases, with 12 bases separating them. There are 15 residues in the CDR3. Written as DNA, the CDR3 is TGTGCCAGCAGCTCATCGGCCGGCTCTGGAAACACCATATATTTT. It codes for CASSSSAGSGNTIYF.

A few counts support this clonotype. The chain combines TRBV5-6 with TRBJ1-2; TRBD1 is a possible D gene (5 bases). With 2 bases removed from V and 3 bases from J, the gap between germline ends came to 14 bases. Germline CDR1 SGHDT, CDR2 YYEEEE. This CDR3 is built from 15 residues. CDR3 in DNA: TGTGCCAGCAGCTTTTCGGGCAGGGCCCACTATGGCTACACCTTC. Residues: CASSFSGRAHYGYTF.